This TCR beta chain was profiled in a study of blood T cell repertoires in COVID-19. TCRdb's table, derived via immunoSEQ multiplex PCR, lists solely in-frame clones and lacks some. The sample lists 200,000 to 250,000 clones, around 87% occurring once. Within 2 weeks before study entry, exposed participants met a COVID-19 case. The clonotype was recovered from a man aged 25 to 45 who had been exposed to COVID-19. Material for sequencing was PBMCs or T cells enriched from blood (not recorded which).

CDR3 in amino acids: CASSWGQGVRSPLHF. The DNA of the CDR3 is TGTGCCAGCAGCTGGGGACAGGGAGTACGTTCACCCCTCCACTTT. This chain connects TRBV2 to TRBJ1-6, with 9 bases fitting TRBD1. J was trimmed by 9 bases and V by 6 bases; bases with no gene match: 9. The germline V gene has CDR1 SNHLY and CDR2 FYNNEI. The CDR3 runs 15 residues.